This T cell receptor beta chain was identified during a study of cytomegalovirus exposure and HLA in healthy donors. Overall study: The same platform used for the 650 to 850 first-cohort repertoires was also used for the 120 or so validation repertoires, as a later analysis reported.

As to this clone: Its antigen is currently unknown.

Method: immunoSEQ multiplex PCR; TCRdb's copy keeps in-frame clones and lacks some. In the table there are approximately 120,000 clones, around 90% of which are singletons. Study conclusions and caveats: Most TCR sequences were uncommon, yet certain public TCRs appeared in many donors.

The sequenced sample consisted of PBMCs. The TCR originated in a woman in her late teens or twenties in good health and CMV-seronegative.

CDR3 sequence: CASSILGDRGSYEQYF. As DNA, the CDR3 is TGTGCCAGCAGCATTCTTGGGGACAGGGGTTCCTACGAGCAGTACTTC. The chain joins TRBV13 to TRBJ2-7, with 10 nucleotides matching TRBD1. CDR3 length: 16 residues. Germline CDR1 and CDR2: PRHDT and FYEKMQ (reference sequence). With 5 bases clipped from V and 1 base from J, the junction kept 8 bases outside the gene matches.